These 17 T cell receptor beta chains were sequenced from one sample in a study of shared T cell receptors in the human thymus. Only in-frame clones appear in the TCRdb table, and some are missing; sequencing was by immunoSEQ multiplex PCR. This sample has around 340,000 clones, with just under 95% found just once. The sequenced sample consisted of thymocytes. All receptors come from a human donor.

This chain uses TRBV19 with TRBJ1-5, with 8 bases fitting TRBD1. Germline V CDR1 and CDR2: LNHDA, SQIVND (reference sequence). This CDR3 has 17 amino acids. Unmatched junction bases numbered 7, after V lost 3 bases and J lost 0 bases. CDR3: CASSIKGDRYSNQPQHF. CDR3 sequence (DNA): TGTGCCAGTAGTATTAAGGGGGACAGGTATAGCAATCAGCCCCAGCATTTT.

This rearrangement joins TRBV19 to TRBJ2-7; 8 bases are shared with TRBD2. The CDR3 is 13 amino acids. Germline V lookup: CDR1 LNHDA, CDR2 SQIVND (reference sequence). V trimming: 5 bases; J trimming: 2 bases; junction bases outside the gene matches: 2. CDR3 in amino acids: CASSVAGTYEQYF. CDR3 nucleotides: TGTGCCAGTAGTGTAGCGGGGACCTACGAGCAGTACTTC. Filled out from reference TRBV19 and TRBJ2-7, the complete variable domain reads DGGITQSPKYLFRKEGQNVTLSCEQNLNHDAMYWYRQDPGQGLRLIYYSQIVNDFQKGDIAEGYSVSREKKESFPLTVTSAQKNPTAFYLCASSVAGTYEQYFGPGTRLTVT.

V and J are TRBV6-4 and TRBJ2-3; a possible D gene is TRBD2 (6 bases). Germline V CDR1 and CDR2: MRHNA, SNTAGT. Trimming took 10 bases from V and 5 from J, leaving 19 bases between them. This CDR3 region has 14 residues. The CDR3 here is CAITFQEGGDTQYF. CDR3 nucleotide sequence: TGTGCCATTACATTCCAGGAGGGTGGAGATACGCAGTATTTT.

The V call is TRBV12-5, the J call TRBJ1-1; a weak D match, TRBD1 (5 bases). The V gene lost 6 bases and the J gene lost 0 bases, with 17 bases spanning the gap. The CDR3 loop spans 16 amino acids. From germline, CDR1 is LGHNT and CDR2 FRNRAP. The CDR3 DNA follows: TGTGCTAGTGGGGGGAAACGGGACGGGATGAACACTGAAGCTTTCTTT. It translates to CASGGKRDGMNTEAFF.

The CDR3 spells CASSLRTEEETQYF. The CDR3 nucleotides are TGTGCCAGCAGCTTAAGGACAGAAGAAGAGACCCAGTACTTC. The chain employs TRBV5-4 and TRBJ2-5, with D perhaps TRBD1 (6 bases). The V end lost 2 bases, the J end lost 3 bases, and 11 bases lay between the germline ends. There are 14 residues in the CDR3. In germline, CDR1 is SGHNT, CDR2 YYREEE (reference sequence).

The V gene is TRBV18, the J gene TRBJ2-1; D remains ambiguous. The CDR3 is made up of 13 amino acids. Germline V gene lookup returns CDR1 KGHSH and CDR2 LQKENI. Trimming pared 6 bases from V and 6 bases from J, leaving 12 bases between. This CDR3 is CASSPPSVNEQFF. The CDR3, as DNA: TGTGCCAGCTCCCCTCCTAGTGTCAATGAGCAGTTCTTC.

This chain uses TRBV9 with TRBJ1-3; D gene unclear. The CDR3 has 15 residues. V was trimmed by 4 bases and J by 0 bases, leaving 11 bases between them. The germline gives CDR1 SGDLS, CDR2 YYNGEE. Here the CDR3 DNA reads TGTGCCAGCAGCTACGTCCCATTCTCTGGAAACACCATATATTTT. Protein product: CASSYVPFSGNTIYF.

The genes are TRBV2 and TRBJ2-3; TRBD2 agrees at 10 bases. CDR1 is SNHLY, CDR2 FYNNEI, per germline. The CDR3 sequence is 19 residues long. The V gene end was trimmed by 6 bases and the J gene end by 6 bases; junction bases not matched to a gene: 21. The CDR3 region is CASRPLFGSSGSFGDTQYF. CDR3 sequence (DNA): TGTGCCAGCAGGCCCCTCTTCGGTTCTAGCGGGAGTTTTGGGGATACGCAGTATTTT. Full variable domain (missing parts from reference TRBV2 and TRBJ2-3): EPEVTQTPSHQVTQMGQEVILRCVPISNHLYFYWYRQILGQKVEFLVSFYNNEISEKSEIFDDQFSVERPDGSNFTLKIRSTKLEDSAMYFCASRPLFGSSGSFGDTQYFGPGTRLTVL.

V and J are TRBV25-1 and TRBJ2-5, with TRBD1 identical over 9 bases. The DNA end is more similar to TRBJ2-7, so the J call may be wrong. This CDR3 comprises 15 residues. CDR1 and CDR2 from the germline V gene are MGHDK and SYGVNS. In DNA form, the CDR3 reads TGTGCCAGCAGTCCCTGGGGACAGGGTTCCTACGAGCAGTACTTC. This translates into CASSPWGQGSYEQYF.

Only a few counts were recorded for this clone. The V and J genes are TRBV19 and TRBJ1-2, with D maybe TRBD1 (5 bases). The CDR3 spans 14 residues. Deletions cut 7 bases from V and 8 bases from J, with 20 bases between. Per the germline V gene, CDR1 is LNHDA and CDR2 is SQIVND (reference sequence). CDR3 amino acids: CASTPGAGNSGYTF. CDR3 coding DNA: TGTGCCAGTACCCCTGGGGCAGGGAATTCGGGCTACACCTTC.

This clone appeared a single time. V gene TRBV7-6 combines with J gene TRBJ1-4, with a possible D match to TRBD1 (6 bases). The V gene lost 0 bases and the J gene lost 7 bases, with 15 bases spanning the gap. CDR1 and CDR2 from the germline V gene are SGHVS and FNYEAQ. This CDR3 is 16 amino acids long. DNA for the CDR3: TGTGCCAGCAGCTTAGCTCGTGACAGGTCTTCTGAAAAACTGTTTTTT. Translating it yields CASSLARDRSSEKLFF.

This chain uses TRBV11-2 with TRBJ2-1; tentative D call: TRBD2 (7 bases). Germline V gives CDR1 SGHAT, CDR2 FQNNGV. V shed 1 base and J shed 5 bases, with 24 bases lying between them. There are 19 residues in the CDR3. In DNA form, the CDR3 reads TGTGCCAGCAGCTTAGTAGGGGGAGGGCCAGAGTTCAGGGACAATGAGCAGTTCTTC. It codes for CASSLVGGGPEFRDNEQFF.

V is TRBV6-4 and J is TRBJ2-3; 12 bases fit TRBD2. V was clipped by 8 bases and J by 1 base; unmatched bases: 7. The germline gives CDR1 MRHNA, CDR2 SNTAGT. The CDR3 extends over 16 amino acids. The CDR3, as DNA: TGTGCCAGCTTGAGGCCTAGCGGGAGGGGCACAGATACGCAGTATTTT. It codes for CASLRPSGRGTDTQYF.

The rearrangement joins TRBV30 to TRBJ2-2; weak D call: TRBD1 (8 bases). The CDR3 length is 19 residues. Deletions cut 4 bases from V and 5 bases from J, with 29 bases between. Germline loops: CDR1 GTSNPN, CDR2 SVGIG (reference sequence). The CDR3 DNA follows: TGTGCCTGGACTCTACTGGGGGGGACAGGCTTAGTCGGGACCGGGGAGCTGTTTTTT. This sequence encodes CAWTLLGGTGLVGTGELFF.

J is TRBJ1-6 and V is TRBV28; possible D gene TRBD1, 6 bases. The CDR3 is 16 residues long. V lost 0 bases and J 10 bases, leaving 16 bases between the germline ends. Germline CDR1 is MDHEN and CDR2 is SYDVKM. As DNA, the CDR3 is TGTGCCAGCAGTTTATGCGGCCAGGGGCATGACTCACCCCTCCACTTT. Its protein is CASSLCGQGHDSPLHF.

The rearrangement joins TRBV7-2 to TRBJ2-1, with 7 bases matching TRBD2. The CDR3 has 18 residues. Germline CDR1 SGHTA, CDR2 FQGNSA. Losses at the gene ends were 2 bases for V and 6 bases for J; bases not matched to a gene: 16. The CDR3 protein is CASSLLGPRTRRFNEQFF. The CDR3 region has the DNA TGTGCCAGCAGCTTATTAGGGCCCCGGACTAGGCGCTTCAATGAGCAGTTCTTC.

This chain connects TRBV7-2 to TRBJ2-3, with 12 bases that match TRBD2. Germline values: CDR1 SGHTA, CDR2 FQGNSA. The CDR3 runs 18 residues. Trimming at V came to 5 bases and at J to 3 bases, leaving 12 bases not matched to a gene. For the CDR3, the DNA is TGTGCCAGCAGCCTCGGACTAGCGGGAAGGGGTAAGACAGATACGCAGTATTTT. Its protein product is CASSLGLAGRGKTDTQYF.